A single sample gave rise to the 30 T cell receptor beta chains below, sequenced in a study of T cells in Graves' hyperthyroidism and ophthalmopathy. Template material for amplifying TCR beta CDR3 regions consisted of RNA transcripts. When the TCR CDR3 underwent first-round RT-PCR, the HTBI primer set was used. In TCRdb, the multiplex PCR reads were re-called with MiXCR into one record per CDR3 protein. The data show hundreds of thousands of distinct CDR3 sequences, 35% to 45% seen once. Sample: blood. These receptor sequences come from a man in his late teens or twenties with Graves' hyperthyroidism.

J is TRBJ1-1 and V is TRBV29-1; D is uncertain. CDR3 length: 13 residues. Between the trimmed V and J ends, which lost 8 bases and 0 bases, there was a span of 13 bases. Per the germline V gene, CDR1 is SQVTM and CDR2 is ANQGSEA. The CDR3 DNA reads as TGCAGCTTGGACCCTACATTGAACACTGAAGCTTTCTTT. The encoded protein is CSLDPTLNTEAFF.

The V and J genes are TRBV12-3 or TRBV12-4 and TRBJ1-2, with D uncertain. The CDR3 length is 13 residues. V lost 3 bases and J lost 6, with 11 bases in between. CDR3 bases: TGTGCCAGCAGTTTGGGTTTTGGCGATGGCTACACCTTC. The encoded protein is CASSLGFGDGYTF.

This chain links TRBV7-9 with TRBJ1-4; tentative D call: TRBD1 (5 bases). With 5 bases removed from V and 4 bases from J, the gap between germline ends came to 14 bases. The germline gives CDR1 SEHNR, CDR2 FQNEAQ (reference sequence). The CDR3 is 15 amino acids. CDR3 DNA sequence: TGTGCCAGCAGCGGGGGTGGAAGCATTAATGAAAAACTGTTTTTT. It yields the protein CASSGGGSINEKLFF.

This clonotype was seen ten or more times. The CDR3 sequence is CAIRETGVGNQPQHF. In nucleotides, the CDR3 is TGTGCCATCAGGGAGACGGGGGTGGGCAATCAGCCCCAGCATTTT. This chain joins TRBV10-3 and TRBJ1-5; a weak D match, TRBD1 (5 bases). The V gene lost 6 bases and the J gene lost 2 bases, with 14 bases spanning the gap. This CDR3 contains 15 residues. Germline V gives CDR1 ENHRY, CDR2 SYGVKD.

This clonotype was seen only a few times. The chain employs TRBV12-3 or TRBV12-4 and TRBJ1-6; 11 positions match TRBD1. J lost 0 bases, V lost 4 bases, and 2 bases had no gene match. The CDR3 consists of 17 residues. The CDR3 reads CASSSDRGPSYNSPLHF. As DNA, the CDR3 is TGTGCCAGCAGTTCGGACAGGGGGCCCTCCTATAATTCACCCCTCCACTTT.

This clonotype was observed at least ten times. The rearrangement joins TRBV25-1 to TRBJ2-7; TRBD1 agrees at 7 bases. Looked up from germline, CDR1 is MGHDK and CDR2 is SYGVNS. V shed 3 bases, J shed 6 bases, and the junction held 14 bases outside the gene matches. The CDR3 totals 16 residues. CDR3 region: CASSDIRGGATREQYF. CDR3 DNA sequence: TGTGCCAGCAGTGATATAAGAGGGGGCGCAACTCGCGAGCAGTACTTC.

V gene TRBV9 combines with J gene TRBJ2-5; 7 bases align to TRBD2. Trimming took 4 bases from V and 5 from J; bases not matched to a gene: 11. The germline V gene encodes CDR1 SGDLS and CDR2 YYNGEE. The CDR3 length is 15 residues. The CDR3 protein is CASSQGTSDWETQYF. For the CDR3, the DNA is TGTGCCAGCAGCCAAGGTACTAGCGATTGGGAGACCCAGTACTTC.

This clonotype has more than one count but fewer than ten. This rearrangement joins TRBV20-1 to TRBJ1-5, with D tentatively TRBD1 (5 bases). CDR3 length: 17 amino acids. Trimming removed 6 bases at V and 2 bases at J, with 23 bases between. CDR1 is DFQATT, CDR2 SNEGSKA, per germline (reference sequence). The DNA for the CDR3 is TGCAGTGCCCCTAGGGCAGGGTCGTTGGGAGGCAATCAGCCCCAGCATTTT. This encodes CSAPRAGSLGGNQPQHF.

The genes are TRBV10-3 and TRBJ2-7, with 11 bases identical to TRBD2. The CDR3 has 13 amino acids. Germline V gene data show CDR1 as ENHRY and CDR2 as SYGVKD. With V trimmed by 8 bases and J by 2 bases, 2 bases remained unmatched. The CDR3: CAIGTSGAYEQYF. Here the CDR3 DNA reads TGTGCCATCGGGACTAGCGGAGCCTACGAGCAGTACTTC.

In this sample, this clonotype turned up a few times. The chain joins TRBV7-3 to TRBJ2-7, with D unclear. V was pared by 3 bases and J by 2 bases, with 11 bases between. The CDR3 contains 14 residues. Germline V gene data show CDR1 as SGHTA and CDR2 as FQGTGA. CDR3 sequence: CASSLDPATYEQYF. CDR3 in DNA: TGTGCCAGCAGCTTGGACCCGGCCACCTACGAGCAGTACTTC.

On this clonotype: Since no conserved phenylalanine or tryptophan closes the CDR3, a read error is the likely cause. It is unclear where the CDR3 begins or ends on the DNA, so no DNA is shown, and the CDR3 is as TCRdb lists it. The chain uses TRBV29-1 and TRBJ2-5; the table's D call, TRBD1, was not checked against the DNA. The germline gives CDR1 SQVTM, CDR2 ANQGSEA. The CDR3 is 12 amino acids in total, end residues counted. The CDR3 is CSGRQGQETQAH.

This clonotype was observed a few times. This sequence joins TRBV4-3 and TRBJ2-7; TRBD2 aligns across 9 bases. The CDR3 is 14 amino acids. V shed 4 bases and J 3 bases; nucleotides not matched to a gene: 4. Germline values: CDR1 LGHNA, CDR2 YSLEER. DNA for the CDR3: TGCGCCAGCAGCCGTAGCGGGAGTCTCTACGAGCAGTACTTC. Amino acid sequence: CASSRSGSLYEQYF.

This clonotype was recorded a few times. The V and J genes are TRBV20-1 and TRBJ2-7, with D unclear. CDR1 is DFQATT, CDR2 SNEGSKA, per germline (reference sequence). V dropped 3 bases and J dropped 6 bases, with 18 bases sitting between them. The CDR3 sequence is 14 residues long. CDR3 protein: CSASGRQLDVEQYF. CDR3 coding DNA: TGCAGTGCTAGTGGTAGGCAGCTTGATGTCGAGCAGTACTTC.

CDR3 nucleotide sequence: TGTGCCAGCAGGCTGACAGTCTATTCACCCCTCCACTTT. Protein sequence: CASRLTVYSPLHF. The chain couples TRBV19 to TRBJ1-6; possible D gene TRBD1, 5 bases. With 9 bases removed from V and 8 bases from J, the gap between germline ends came to 14 bases. Germline lookup yields CDR1 LNHDA and CDR2 SQIVND (reference sequence). CDR3 length equals 13 residues.

This clonotype was counted ten times or more. This chain uses TRBV7-9 with TRBJ1-2; unclear D gene. The germline CDR1 and CDR2 sequences are SEHNR and FQNEAQ (reference sequence). This CDR3 spans 13 amino acids. The V end lost 3 bases, the J end lost 6 bases, and 11 bases lay between the germline ends. CDR3 sequence (DNA): TGTGCCAGCAGCTTCAGGAGAGGGAATGGCTACACCTTC. This gives the protein CASSFRRGNGYTF. Full variable domain (remainder filled in from reference TRBV7-9 and TRBJ1-2): DTGVSQNPRHKITKRGQNVTFRCDPISEHNRLYWYRQTLGQGPEFLTYFQNEAQLEKSRLLSDRFSAERPKGSFSTLEIQRTEQGDSAMYLCASSFRRGNGYTFGSGTRLTVV.

Notes on this clonotype: A much larger clone sits a single nucleotide away, making a read error possible. This chain links TRBV27 with TRBJ2-7; unclear D gene. Germline V gene data show CDR1 as MNHEY and CDR2 as SMNVEV (reference sequence). This CDR3 comprises 13 residues. Trimming took 6 bases from V and 3 from J, leaving 12 bases between them. CDR3 DNA: TGTGCCAGCAGCTTCCGACCAGTCTACGAGCAGTACTTC. It is translated as CASSFRPVYEQYF.

This clonotype came up many times. The V gene is TRBV29-1, the J gene TRBJ1-4; no firm D call. Germline CDR1 reads SQVTM; CDR2 reads ANQGSEA. V lost 4 bases, J lost 7 bases, and 10 bases lay in between. This CDR3 has 12 amino acids. The DNA for the CDR3 is TGCAGCGTTGCGTATCTAGGTGAAAAACTGTTTTTT. Translating it yields CSVAYLGEKLFF.

The V and J genes are TRBV6-5 and TRBJ1-4; 10 bases map to TRBD1. Germline assignment: CDR1 MNHEY and CDR2 SVGAGI. The CDR3 consists of 15 residues. V lost 4 bases to trimming and J lost 8 bases; unmatched junction nucleotides: 7. The CDR3 nucleotides are TGTGCCAGCAGTTCCCCGGGACAGGGGAAAGAAAAACTGTTTTTT. The encoded protein is CASSSPGQGKEKLFF.

This clonotype has only a few counts. The J gene is TRBJ1-3, the V gene TRBV7-2; D remains ambiguous. Trimming removed 5 bases at V and 4 bases at J, with 9 bases between. CDR3 size: 13 residues. Germline loops: CDR1 SGHTA, CDR2 FQGNSA. The CDR3 DNA is TGTGCCAGCAGCCCGGTGGGGGGAAACACCATATATTTT. Amino acids: CASSPVGGNTIYF.

Turning to this clonotype: The junction departs from the called germline gene at one end, perhaps through a read error. J is TRBJ2-7 and V is TRBV10-3; 9 bases match TRBD2. This CDR3 is 17 amino acids long. CDR1 is ENHRY, CDR2 SYGVKD, per germline. CDR3 amino acids: CASSFGASGKLPYEQYF. The CDR3 coding sequence is TGTGCCAGCAGTTTCGGGGCTAGCGGGAAGCTCCCCTACGAGCAGTACTTC.

This clonotype was counted at least ten times. This chain uses TRBV10-3 with TRBJ2-5; a weak D match, TRBD1 (5 bases). V lost 2 bases, J lost 3 bases, and 7 bases lay in between. The CDR3 covers 13 residues. Germline loops: CDR1 ENHRY, CDR2 SYGVKD. CDR3: CAISEGQKETQYF. The CDR3 DNA reads as TGTGCCATCAGTGAGGGACAAAAAGAGACCCAGTACTTC.

This clonotype has ten or more counts. This chain links TRBV10-3 with TRBJ1-2, with a possible D match to TRBD1 (5 bases). In germline, CDR1 is ENHRY, CDR2 SYGVKD. CDR3 size: 13 residues. V was pared by 2 bases and J by 8 bases, with 12 bases between. The CDR3 protein is CAISETRESGYTF. Here the CDR3 DNA reads TGTGCCATCAGTGAGACCAGGGAAAGCGGCTACACCTTC.

To note about this clonotype: Sequence at one end of the junction differs from germline and may be a read error. The J gene is TRBJ2-7, the V gene TRBV20-1; the D gene is possibly TRBD1 (5 bases). This CDR3 is built from 12 residues. CDR1 and CDR2 (germline): DFQATT, SNEGSKA (reference sequence). CDR3 loop: CSASFDSLEPYF. The CDR3 DNA follows: TGCAGTGCTTCCTTCGACAGCCTCGAGCCGTACTTC.

J is TRBJ1-5 and V is TRBV3-1, with TRBD1 as a possible D gene (6 bases). CDR3 length: 15 residues. In germline, CDR1 is LGHDT, CDR2 YNNKEL (reference sequence). V dropped 0 bases and J dropped 9 bases, with 15 bases sitting between them. CDR3 in amino acids: CASSQDTSLGGPQHF. Here the CDR3 DNA reads TGTGCCAGCAGCCAAGACACATCACTAGGGGGGCCCCAGCATTTT.

The V and J genes are TRBV7-4 and TRBJ2-7; TRBD1 aligns across 9 bases. Trimming removed 8 bases from V and 0 bases from J; junction bases left unmatched: 8. The CDR3 runs 15 residues. CDR1 SGHVT and CDR2 SQSDAQ come from the germline V gene. The CDR3 reads CASGSMTGGSYEQYF. CDR3 DNA sequence: TGTGCCAGCGGGTCAATGACAGGGGGCTCCTACGAGCAGTACTTC. The full variable domain, completed using reference TRBV7-4 and TRBJ2-7, is GAGVSQSPRYKVAKRGRDVALRCDSISGHVTLYWYRQTLGQGSEVLTYSQSDAQRDKSGRPSGRFSAERPERSVSTLKIQRTEQGDSAVYLCASGSMTGGSYEQYFGPGTRLTVT.

This clonotype was seen repeatedly, ten times or more. V gene TRBV19 combines with J gene TRBJ1-2; a weak D match, TRBD1 (6 bases). The CDR3 runs 14 residues. Trimming removed 1 base from V and 8 bases from J, with 14 bases in between. In germline, CDR1 is LNHDA, CDR2 SQIVND (reference sequence). CDR3 in amino acids: CASSIADRSNGYTF. Written as DNA, the CDR3 is TGTGCCAGTAGTATAGCGGACAGAAGTAACGGCTACACCTTC.

CDR3 nucleotides: TGTGCCACCAGCAAAGGGACAGGGCCTCAGGGCACTGAAGCTTTCTTT. As protein: CATSKGTGPQGTEAFF. The chain joins TRBV15 to TRBJ1-1; 9 bases agree with TRBD1. The V gene end was trimmed by 4 bases and the J gene end by 4 bases; junction bases not matched to a gene: 10. CDR3 length: 16 residues. Germline V gene data show CDR1 as LNHNV and CDR2 as YYDKDF (reference sequence).

This clonotype was detected a few times. The CDR3 DNA follows: TGTGCCACCAGCTTGGGCCGGAGTACCTACGAGCAGTACTTC. This sequence encodes CATSLGRSTYEQYF. The chain uses TRBV15 and TRBJ2-7; unclear D gene. V shed 5 bases and J shed 2 bases, with 13 bases lying between them. The CDR3 is made up of 14 amino acids. Per germline, CDR1 LNHNV and CDR2 YYDKDF (reference sequence).

This clonotype was recorded many times. V and J are TRBV29-1 and TRBJ1-2, with unresolved D. The CDR3 sequence is 15 residues long. Germline-derived CDR1 and CDR2 are SQVTM and ANQGSEA. V was cut by 6 bases and J by 0 bases, with 17 bases left in between. CDR3 region: CSVHLGPAANYGYTF. CDR3 sequence (DNA): TGCAGCGTCCACCTAGGGCCCGCGGCTAACTATGGCTACACCTTC.

DNA for the CDR3: TGTGCCAGCAGTCTCAATTCCCACTTAGGCCAGCTGTTTTTT. This encodes CASSLNSHLGQLFF. The chain recombines TRBV12-3 or TRBV12-4 with TRBJ2-2; D is ambiguous. The V end lost 5 bases, the J end lost 12 bases, and 19 bases lay between the germline ends. This CDR3 comprises 14 residues.